The 28 T cell receptor beta chains in this list originate from one sample, sequenced in a study of a mutant IDH1 vaccine in newly diagnosed glioma. Time point here: week 5, during vaccination. Doses consisted of 300 ug of mutant IDH1 20-mer peptide each, paired with topical imiquimod. No antigens are known for them. Clones were read by immunoSEQ multiplex PCR, and TCRdb kept only the in-frame ones, dropping some. The repertoire includes 45,000 to 65,000 clones, approximately 79% of them detected once, and over 3% sits in the top ten. Sequenced here: PBMCs, sampled from a glioma patient whose treatment included an IDH1 peptide vaccine. The receptors here all came from a young woman with glioma. Some clones in this sample may be carry-over from other donors' samples.

V is TRBV18 and J is TRBJ2-3; 7 bases fit TRBD2. V gave up 3 bases and J gave up 7 bases; unmatched junction bases: 10. Looked up from germline, CDR1 is KGHSH and CDR2 is LQKENI. There are 15 residues in the CDR3. CDR3 loop: CASSPTGTTSYTQYF. CDR3 nucleotide sequence: TGTGCCAGCTCACCGACCGGGACTACATCCTATACGCAGTATTTT.

This clone showed up just a few times. The chain combines TRBV11-2 with TRBJ1-1; D is unclear. The germline CDR1 and CDR2 sequences are SGHAT and FQNNGV. Trimming removed 2 bases from V and 2 bases from J, with 9 bases in between. The CDR3 loop spans 14 amino acids. CDR3 loop: CASSLSFTNTEAFF. In DNA, the CDR3 is TGTGCCAGCAGCTTATCCTTTACCAACACTGAAGCTTTCTTT. Filled out from reference TRBV11-2 and TRBJ1-1, the complete variable domain reads EAGVAQSPRYKIIEKRQSVAFWCNPISGHATLYWYQQILGQGPKLLIQFQNNGVVDDSQLPKDRFSAERLKGVDSTLKIQPAKLEDSAVYLCASSLSFTNTEAFFGQGTRLTVV.

The genes are TRBV6-5 and TRBJ1-1; 9 nucleotides line up with TRBD1. The CDR3 contains 14 residues. In germline, CDR1 is MNHEY, CDR2 SVGAGI. The V and J ends lost 5 bases and 5 bases, in that order; junction bases with no gene match: 6. CDR3 region: CASSKLQGATEAFF. The CDR3 region has the DNA TGTGCCAGCAGTAAATTACAGGGGGCAACTGAAGCTTTCTTT.

The chain is built from TRBV5-1 and TRBJ1-6, with D uncertain. The ends were cut back, 0 bases at V and 6 bases at J, with 10 bases in the middle. Germline lookup yields CDR1 SGHRS and CDR2 YFSETQ. The CDR3 is made up of 15 amino acids. CDR3 sequence reads: CASSLVVGFNSPLHF. CDR3 coding DNA: TGCGCCAGCAGCTTGGTGGTGGGTTTTAATTCACCCCTCCACTTT.

The chain uses TRBV27 and TRBJ1-2; 10 bases align to TRBD1. The CDR3 runs to 14 residues. Germline CDR1 and CDR2: MNHEY and SMNVEV (reference sequence). The trim removed 5 bases at V and 8 bases at J, leaving 8 bases unmatched. The CDR3 bases are TGTGCCAGCAGTCCACAGGGACAGGGGAGCGGCTACACCTTC. Its translation is CASSPQGQGSGYTF.

CDR3 protein: CASSFGGNQPQHF. The DNA of the CDR3 is TGTGCCAGTAGCTTTGGTGGGAATCAGCCCCAGCATTTT. V gene TRBV19 combines with J gene TRBJ1-5; D is unclear. Trimming cost V 6 bases and J 4 bases, with 10 bases left between them. CDR3 size: 13 residues. Germline V gene sequence: CDR1 LNHDA, CDR2 SQIVND (reference sequence).

This clone has just a few counts. V usage is TRBV30 and J usage is TRBJ1-2; 8 nucleotides agree with TRBD1. This CDR3 is built from 14 residues. The germline V gene has CDR1 GTSNPN and CDR2 SVGIG (reference sequence). J gave up 3 bases and V 7 bases, and 10 bases lay outside the gene matches. Written as DNA, the CDR3 is TGTGCCTCCGGACAGGGAAGATTGGACTATGGCTACACCTTC. It is translated as CASGQGRLDYGYTF.

The V gene is TRBV2, the J gene TRBJ1-3; no definite D call. V lost 6 bases and J 0 bases, leaving 6 bases between the germline ends. This CDR3 comprises 13 residues. Germline loops: CDR1 SNHLY, CDR2 FYNNEI. This CDR3 reads CASRYSSGNTIYF. CDR3 nucleotide sequence: TGTGCCAGCAGGTATAGCTCTGGAAACACCATATATTTT.

The chain couples TRBV14 to TRBJ1-2; D gene ambiguous. Germline CDR1 is SGHDN and CDR2 is FVKESK. The CDR3 runs to 17 residues. The V gene lost 5 bases and the J gene lost 4 bases, with 23 bases spanning the gap. The CDR3: CASSTSAFPWTGYGYTF. In DNA, the CDR3 is TGTGCCAGCAGCACTTCCGCGTTCCCCTGGACGGGCTATGGCTACACCTTC.

The chain combines TRBV7-9 with TRBJ2-5, with 13 bases fitting TRBD2. V was clipped by 6 bases and J by 2 bases; unmatched bases: 3. CDR3 size: 15 residues. From germline, CDR1 is SEHNR and CDR2 FQNEAQ (reference sequence). CDR3 coding DNA: TGTGCCAGCAGGGCGGGACTAGCGGGACAAGAGACCCAGTACTTC. Translating it yields CASRAGLAGQETQYF.

This chain uses TRBV9 with TRBJ1-1; 8 bases match TRBD1. The germline V gene has CDR1 SGDLS and CDR2 YYNGEE. The CDR3 totals 21 residues. J gave up 1 base and V 0 bases, and 20 bases lay outside the gene matches. CDR3 coding DNA: TGTGCCAGCAGCGTAGGAGACAGGGGCTTGGGGCTGTTGTGGGAGAACACTGAAGCTTTCTTT. Translation: CASSVGDRGLGLLWENTEAFF.

J is TRBJ1-5 and V is TRBV4-1; D is perhaps TRBD1 (5 bases). Per germline, CDR1 MGHRA and CDR2 YSYEKL. The CDR3 is 15 residues long. Trimming left V 0 bases short and J 5 bases short, with 11 bases between. The CDR3 sequence is CASSQDVGVDQPQHF. The CDR3 region has the DNA TGCGCCAGCAGCCAAGATGTAGGGGTTGATCAGCCCCAGCATTTT.

J is TRBJ1-2 and V is TRBV6-1; D call uncertain. Trimming cost V 2 bases and J 4 bases, with 11 bases left between them. The germline gives CDR1 MNHNS, CDR2 SASEGT. This CDR3 region has 14 residues. CDR3 in DNA: TGTGCCAGCAGTGAATCCGGGGAAGCCTATGGCTACACCTTC. Translating it yields CASSESGEAYGYTF.

This clone appeared a few times. In nucleotides, the CDR3 is TGCAGCGTTGCCGGGCTAGCGCGAGACAATGAGCAGTTCTTC. The encoded protein is CSVAGLARDNEQFF. This chain connects TRBV29-1 to TRBJ2-1; a possible D gene is TRBD2 (6 bases). CDR1 SQVTM and CDR2 ANQGSEA come from the germline V gene. The CDR3 has 14 residues. V lost 4 bases and J 5 bases, leaving 15 bases between the germline ends.

This clone was observed a few times. The gene calls are TRBV30 and TRBJ2-1; 7 bases agree with TRBD2. Per the germline V gene, CDR1 is GTSNPN and CDR2 is SVGIG (reference sequence). The trim removed 5 bases at V and 10 bases at J, leaving 5 bases unmatched. The length of the CDR3 is 11 residues. The DNA for the CDR3 is TGTGCCTGGGCCTGGGGGGGGGAGCAGTTCTTC. It encodes CAWAWGGEQFF.

This chain links TRBV7-9 with TRBJ2-1, with 9 bases fitting TRBD1. V shed 6 bases, J shed 5 bases, and the junction held 8 bases outside the gene matches. CDR1 SEHNR and CDR2 FQNEAQ come from the germline V gene (reference sequence). The CDR3 extends over 15 amino acids. This CDR3 reads CASSAGTGQDNEQFF. CDR3 DNA sequence: TGTGCCAGCAGTGCGGGGACAGGGCAGGACAATGAGCAGTTCTTC.

As concerns this clone: A read error may produce the germline difference seen at one junction end. V gene TRBV7-9 combines with J gene TRBJ2-3, with 8 bases matching TRBD2. The CDR3 runs to 17 residues. Germline V gene data show CDR1 as SEHNR and CDR2 as FQNEAQ (reference sequence). CDR3 DNA: TGTGCCAGCAGCGGGGCTTTGAGCGGGAGTGGGTCAGATGCGCAGTATTTT. As protein: CASSGALSGSGSDAQYF.

For this clone: Germline is not matched at one junction end, which may reflect a read error. The CDR3 bases are TGTGCCAGCAGCGAAGTGGATTATAATTCACCCCTCCACTTT. Translating it yields CASSEVDYNSPLHF. The V gene is TRBV6-1, the J gene TRBJ1-6; unclear D gene. There are 14 residues in the CDR3. CDR1 MNHNS and CDR2 SASEGT come from the germline V gene.

The chain is built from TRBV1 and TRBJ2-7; TRBD2, as called in the table, went unchecked against the DNA. TRBV1 is a pseudogene locus. The CDR3 spans 16 residues. For the CDR3, the DNA is TGCACCAGCAGCCTAAGCACGGGACTAGCGGGACGCGAGCAGTACTTC. This gives the protein CTSSLSTGLAGREQYF.

The chain joins TRBV5-6 to TRBJ2-7; the match to TRBD1 covers 11 bases. This CDR3 has 14 amino acids. Trimming at V came to 2 bases and at J to 6 bases, leaving 4 bases not matched to a gene. Looked up from germline, CDR1 is SGHDT and CDR2 is YYEEEE. The CDR3 loop is CASSFWDRGSEQYF. As DNA, the CDR3 is TGTGCCAGCAGCTTCTGGGACAGGGGGAGCGAGCAGTACTTC.

The chain is built from TRBV30 and TRBJ2-7; D is possibly TRBD1 (5 bases). Germline lookup yields CDR1 GTSNPN and CDR2 SVGIG (reference sequence). Trimming cost V 4 bases and J 3 bases, with 10 bases left between them. This CDR3 is built from 12 residues. CDR3 sequence reads: CAWIGANYEQYF. The CDR3 bases are TGTGCCTGGATTGGGGCGAACTACGAGCAGTACTTC.

The chain uses TRBV7-2 and TRBJ2-7, with D possibly TRBD2 on 5 matching bases. Trimming shortened V by 1 base and J by 3 bases, and 13 bases separated the two germline ends. This CDR3 region has 15 residues. CDR1 is SGHTA, CDR2 FQGNSA, per germline. This chain's CDR3 is CASSLVGSDYYEQYF. The CDR3 DNA reads as TGTGCCAGCAGCTTAGTTGGGTCAGACTACTACGAGCAGTACTTC. Using reference TRBV7-2 and TRBJ2-7 for the parts outside the CDR3, the full variable domain is GAGVSQSPSNKVTEKGKDVELRCDPISGHTALYWYRQSLGQGLEFLIYFQGNSAPDKSGLPSDRFSAERTGGSVSTLTIQRTQQEDSAVYLCASSLVGSDYYEQYFGPGTRLTVT.

The CDR3, as DNA: TGTGCCAGCAGCCCTGGGCAGGAGAACACTGAAGCTTTCTTT. This codes for CASSPGQENTEAFF. The chain uses TRBV5-4 and TRBJ1-1; D is unclear. The V end lost 4 bases, the J end lost 1 base, and 11 bases lay between the germline ends. From germline, CDR1 is SGHNT and CDR2 YYREEE (reference sequence). This CDR3 region has 14 residues.

The chain joins TRBV7-9 to TRBJ2-3; possible D gene TRBD2, 5 bases. Germline assignment: CDR1 SEHNR and CDR2 FQNEAQ (reference sequence). Between the trimmed V and J ends, which lost 2 bases and 6 bases, there was a span of 12 bases. The CDR3 contains 14 residues. CDR3 sequence reads: CASSLRAERDTQYF. The CDR3 DNA follows: TGTGCCAGCAGCTTACGAGCGGAAAGGGATACGCAGTATTTT.

The V gene is TRBV7-3, the J gene TRBJ1-2; D remains unclear. The germline CDR1 and CDR2 sequences are SGHTA and FQGTGA. The CDR3 sequence is 13 residues long. V was trimmed by 5 bases and J by 6 bases, leaving 13 bases between them. The CDR3 DNA follows: TGTGCCAGCAGCCTAGGGCGATGGGATGGCTACACCTTC. Amino acids: CASSLGRWDGYTF.

This chain connects TRBV11-2 to TRBJ1-5, with D unclear. The V and J ends lost 1 base and 5 bases respectively, with 15 bases between them. Germline assignment: CDR1 SGHAT and CDR2 FQNNGV. CDR3 size: 16 residues. CDR3 coding DNA: TGTGCCAGCAGCTTAGGGTCGTCATTTGGGGATCAGCCCCAGCATTTT. Its protein is CASSLGSSFGDQPQHF.

This clone was seen a few times. The CDR3 DNA reads as TGTGCCAGCTCACCACCGCAGGAGTACGAGCAGTACTTC. Translating it yields CASSPPQEYEQYF. This chain joins TRBV18 and TRBJ2-7; no definite D call. V was trimmed by 0 bases and J by 4 bases, leaving 7 bases between them. Germline CDR1 KGHSH, CDR2 LQKENI. The CDR3 length is 13 residues.

The chain recombines TRBV18 with TRBJ2-3, with D hard to call. Trimming stripped 3 bases from V and 4 bases from J, with 11 bases between. This CDR3 spans 14 amino acids. Germline V gene sequence: CDR1 KGHSH, CDR2 LQKENI. CDR3 sequence: CASSPRNWADTQYF. For the CDR3, the DNA is TGTGCCAGCTCACCCAGGAATTGGGCAGATACGCAGTATTTT. The variable domain in full, completed from reference TRBV18 and TRBJ2-3, reads NAGVMQNPRHLVRRRGQEARLRCSPMKGHSHVYWYRQLPEEGLKFMVYLQKENIIDESGMPKERFSAEFPKEGPSILRIQQVVRGDSAAYFCASSPRNWADTQYFGPGTRLTVL.